Included here is one T cell receptor (beta chain) sequence, with context. What it binds is not known. This specimen comes from a study of T cells expressing NK-cell markers. Study information: Beta-chain profiling covered CD3+CD56+NKG2C+, CD3+CD56+NKG2C- and CD3+CD56-NKG2C+ sorted subsets. Findings of the study overall: The CD3+CD56-NKG2C+ fraction was also led by these clonotypes in several donors.

TCRdb reworked the 5' RACE reads into one entry per CDR3 protein, no DNA. The sample totals 350,000 to 400,000 distinct CDR3 sequences. The clonotype comes from a woman between 50 and 59 years old in good health. The specimen sequenced was blood T cells: a sorted CD56 or NKG2C T cell subset, CD4+ or CD8+ T cells, or bulk PBMC T cells (not recorded which).

The CDR3 sequence is CASSLGTSGIGGTDTQYF. This rearrangement joins TRBV5-1 to TRBJ2-3; the TCRdb D gene call, TRBD2, has no DNA to confirm it. CDR3 size: 18 residues. CDR1 and CDR2 from the germline V gene are SGHRS and YFSETQ.